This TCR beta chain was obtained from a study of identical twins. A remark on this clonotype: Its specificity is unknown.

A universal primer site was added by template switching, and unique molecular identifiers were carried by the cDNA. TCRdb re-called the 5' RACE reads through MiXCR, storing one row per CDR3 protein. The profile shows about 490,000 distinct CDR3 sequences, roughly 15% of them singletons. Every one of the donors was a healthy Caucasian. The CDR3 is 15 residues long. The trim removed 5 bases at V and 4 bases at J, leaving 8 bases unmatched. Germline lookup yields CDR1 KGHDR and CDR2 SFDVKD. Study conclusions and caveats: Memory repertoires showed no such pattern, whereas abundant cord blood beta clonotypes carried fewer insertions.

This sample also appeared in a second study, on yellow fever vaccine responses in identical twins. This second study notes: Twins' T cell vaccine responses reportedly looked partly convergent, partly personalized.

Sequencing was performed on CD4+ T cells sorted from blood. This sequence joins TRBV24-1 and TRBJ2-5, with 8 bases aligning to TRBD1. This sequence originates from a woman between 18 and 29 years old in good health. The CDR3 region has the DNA TGTGCCACCAGTGTATCGGGCAGGGGGCGAGAGACCCAGTACTTC. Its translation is CATSVSGRGRETQYF.